This T cell receptor beta chain was observed in a study of blood T cell repertoires in COVID-19 (dated by TCRdb to about 2020). Turning to the overall study: Samples from collaborators originated in the United States, Italy and Spain and spanned both the acute and convalescent phases of COVID-19. Subjects who had been exposed to COVID-19, were actively infected with it, or had recovered from it provided the deeply sampled blood TCRbeta repertoires that made up the dataset. Samples were obtained from the ongoing ImmuneRACE study (first 160 participants) and from 1,254 subjects provided by 6 global collaborators. Where available, HLA class I and class II types were taken from metadata supplied by the sample provider and were not determined by assay-based typing. The material from the prospective study consisted of cDNA or gDNA derived from T cells, B-cell-depleted T cells, or PBMCs. A freely available public database, intended as a resource for researchers studying the immune response to SARS-CoV-2, is where the repertoires were released. Nearly every sample came with metadata listing a de-identified subject ID, COVID-19 status, age in years and sex. Study-wide conclusions, independent of this receptor: The quantity of clinical and demographic metadata differed by source and by participant and was supplied without curation.

In the prospective study, participants were roughly 18 to 89 years old, resided in about two dozen geographic areas of the United States, and were enrolled through a virtual design. In the prospective study, participants were assigned to cohorts based on the clinical history participants reported in a screening survey and a study questionnaire. For ImmuneRACE Cohort 3, a participant was defined as recovered based on two consecutive negative NP/OP PCR tests, clearance by a healthcare professional, or resolution of symptoms. Each participant in the prospective study had whole blood, serum and a nasopharyngeal or oropharyngeal swab collected by mobile phlebotomists. Over an approximately 2-month period, participants in the prospective study had the option of providing additional blood draws and questionnaires. Before DNA extraction, prospective study blood samples were shipped either frozen or at room temperature.

The immunoSEQ Assay, a bias-controlled multiplex PCR, was used to amplify TCRbeta CDR3 regions from genomic DNA. The source study handled its data this way. Nucleated cell counts per sample were estimated from amplification of reference gene primers within the assay. To quantify the absolute abundance of each unique TCRbeta CDR3 rearrangement, sequence reads were collapsed and filtered. Productive Simpson clonality was computed per sample as the square root of Simpson's diversity index over productive rearrangements. Held by TCRdb, this immuneACCESS table contains in-frame sequences only and omits some clones. Under half of the omission traces to an unresolved V gene where checked; the cause of the rest is unknown. V and J calls and clone size follow that table, whereas D and trimming were derived from the DNA. Here the sample has around 130,000 clones; less than 90% occur a single time. The ten biggest clones cover about a sixth of the sample.

Details on this clone: Its antigen has not been determined. Base qualities are not at hand, and no much larger clone is one base apart.

The sample was PBMCs or T cells enriched from blood (not recorded which). The TCR sequence derives from a man between 25 and 39 years old who had recovered from COVID-19.

The DNA reads TGTGCCAGCAGCCAGGGACTAGCGGGAGAGAGCTCCTACGAGCAGTACTTC. Its translation is CASSQGLAGESSYEQYF. The chain links TRBV5-4 with TRBJ2-7; 14 middle bases align to TRBD2. After removal of 4 bases from V and 0 bases from J, the junction retains 6 bases not matched to a gene. Its CDR3 holds 17 amino acids, cysteine through phenylalanine. The retained sequence is limited to the CDR3, 51 bases, with the frame set at the first base. CDR1 SGHNT and CDR2 YYREEE were looked up in the germline V gene (reference sequence). The variable domain in full, with residues beyond the CDR3 obtained from the reference TRBV5-4 and TRBJ2-7 genes, is ETGVTQSPTHLIKTRGQQVTLRCSSQSGHNTVSWYQQALGQGPQFIFQYYREEENGRGNFPPRFSGLQFPNYSSELNVNALELDDSALYLCASSQGLAGESSYEQYFGPGTRLTVT.